The rows below give T cell receptor beta chains drawn from one sample of a study of CD8+ T cells in alopecia areata. The assay was immunoSEQ multiplex PCR, and TCRdb's table has in-frame clones only and misses some. The sample lists tens of thousands of clones; 50% to 75% were seen once. The input for sequencing was CD8+ T cells sorted from blood, taken at week 0. These receptors were taken from a human donor with alopecia areata. CDR3s include the opening cysteine and the closing phenylalanine or tryptophan. The D gene is left open where the match is weak.

CDR3aa | d_gene | j_gene | v_gene
CASSSMDREANYGYTF | TRBD1 | TRBJ1-2 | TRBV7-9
CASRPWPVGPDTQYF | . | TRBJ2-3 | TRBV23-1
CASSTGTSGDVYEQYF | TRBD2 | TRBJ2-7 | TRBV5-1
CAWRPGLAGANEFF | TRBD2 | TRBJ2-1 | TRBV30
CASSLDRSQETQYF | TRBD1 | TRBJ2-5 | TRBV7-6
CASSQVGQGPHEQYF | TRBD1 | TRBJ2-7 | TRBV4-1
CASSPGTEQFF | . | TRBJ2-1 | TRBV27
CASSVGGTRTYNEQFF | . | TRBJ2-1 | TRBV9
CASSFSRGLSYNSPLHF | . | TRBJ1-6 | TRBV7-9
CATSRRDWNSGANVLTF | . | TRBJ2-6 | TRBV15
CASSFERDYPRETQYF | TRBD2 | TRBJ2-5 | TRBV7-9
CASSPSAGTYEQYF | TRBD2 | TRBJ2-7 | TRBV4-1
CASRIAGEQFF | TRBD2 | TRBJ2-1 | TRBV4-1
CASSLEGFYGYTF | . | TRBJ1-2 | TRBV5-6
CASSLGTRGSTEAFF | . | TRBJ1-1 | TRBV27
CASSQGPGYPGYTF | . | TRBJ1-2 | TRBV4-3
CASSQDYGDGYTF | . | TRBJ1-2 | TRBV14
CASSLGAASTDTQYF | . | TRBJ2-3 | TRBV13
CASSLSGPAYEQYF | . | TRBJ2-7 | TRBV11-2
CASSQGSNTEAFF | . | TRBJ1-1 | TRBV4-1
CASSSPGQGLAEAFF | TRBD1 | TRBJ1-1 | TRBV5-1
CASSQSGSREKLFF | . | TRBJ1-4 | TRBV4-1
CASSLYGTGGADTQYF | TRBD1 | TRBJ2-3 | TRBV7-8
CSVGPREPPLSEQYF | TRBD2 | TRBJ2-7 | TRBV29-1
CATSPTASANYGYTF | . | TRBJ1-2 | TRBV15
CASSSGAGYEQYF | . | TRBJ2-7 | TRBV13
CAWSVGAYNEQFF | . | TRBJ2-1 | TRBV30